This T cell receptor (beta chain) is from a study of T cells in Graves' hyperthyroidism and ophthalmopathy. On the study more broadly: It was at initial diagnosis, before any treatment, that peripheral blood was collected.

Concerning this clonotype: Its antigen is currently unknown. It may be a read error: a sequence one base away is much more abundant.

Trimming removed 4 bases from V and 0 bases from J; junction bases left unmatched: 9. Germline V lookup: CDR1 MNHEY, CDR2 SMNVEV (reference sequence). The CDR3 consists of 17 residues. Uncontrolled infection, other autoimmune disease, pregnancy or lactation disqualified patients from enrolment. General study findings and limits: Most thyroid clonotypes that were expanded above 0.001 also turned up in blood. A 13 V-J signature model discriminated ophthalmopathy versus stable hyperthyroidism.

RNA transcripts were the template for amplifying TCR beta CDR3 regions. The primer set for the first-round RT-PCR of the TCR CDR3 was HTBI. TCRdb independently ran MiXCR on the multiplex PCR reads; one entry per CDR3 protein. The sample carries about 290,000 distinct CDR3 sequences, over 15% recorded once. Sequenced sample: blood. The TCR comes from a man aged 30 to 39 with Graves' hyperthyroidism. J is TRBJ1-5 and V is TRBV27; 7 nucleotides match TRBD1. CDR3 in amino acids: CASSYGQEPYSNQPQHF. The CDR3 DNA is TGTGCCAGCAGTTATGGACAGGAGCCCTATAGCAATCAGCCCCAGCATTTT.